This is a list of T cell receptor beta chains from one sample in a study of control samples from healthy donors and cancer patients. Assay: immunoSEQ multiplex PCR; the TCRdb copy retains only in-frame clones and omits some. The sample lists approximately 79,000 clones, 75% to 90% occurring once. Sequencing input: blood. These receptors came from a man aged 45-65 years in good health. Both conserved end residues are part of each CDR3. D genes are given only for firm matches. Not all rows give a size; the values are once, few, many and, for expanded clones, a class.

TRBJ1-2,TRBD1,TRBV5-8,NA,TGTGCCAGCAGCTGGGGGGACAGGACTACCGGGATAATATATGGCTACACCTTC,CASSWGDRTTGIIYGYTF
TRBJ1-6,TRBD1,TRBV5-8,NA,TGTGCCAGCGGGCCGGACAGGGGCTATAATTCACCCCTCCACTTT,CASGPDRGYNSPLHF
TRBJ1-1,TRBD1,TRBV7-6,NA,TGTGCCAGCAGCTTAGGACAGGGGGCGTACACTGAAGCTTTCTTT,CASSLGQGAYTEAFF
TRBJ2-5,NA,TRBV27,NA,TGTGCCAGCAGTTTTGGGGCTTTCCAAGAGACCCAGTACTTC,CASSFGAFQETQYF
TRBJ1-6,TRBD1,TRBV3-1/TRBV3-2,NA,TGTGCCAGCAGCCCTGGGACAGGGGATATCGGTTCACCCCTCCACTTT,CASSPGTGDIGSPLHF
TRBJ1-2,NA,TRBV21-1,NA,TGTGCCAGCACCCTGAAGATCGACAGGGGGACCCTTAACTATGGCTACACCTTC,CASTLKIDRGTLNYGYTF
TRBJ2-1,NA,TRBV7-2,NA,TGTGCCAGCAGCTTAGGAGTATACGACTACAATGAGCAGTTCTTC,CASSLGVYDYNEQFF
TRBJ1-2,NA,TRBV4-3,NA,TGCGCCAGCAGCCAAGATTTCCGCGTTAACTATGGCTACACCTTC,CASSQDFRVNYGYTF
TRBJ1-5,NA,TRBV27,once,TGTGCCAGCAGTTTAAGGGGTCGACTTAGCAATCAGCCCCAGCATTTT,CASSLRGRLSNQPQHF
TRBJ2-1,TRBD1,TRBV15,NA,TGTGCCACCAGCACCAGTGGGACAGGGAAGAATGAGCAGTTCTTC,CATSTSGTGKNEQFF
TRBJ2-3,TRBD2,TRBV7-2,NA,TGTGCCAGCAGGACTAGCGGGGGGCGGAGCACAGATACGCAGTATTTT,CASRTSGGRSTDTQYF
TRBJ2-1,TRBD2,TRBV4-3,NA,TGCGCCAGCAGCCAAGATTTCCCAGCGGGGGGGCTGTACAATGAGCAGTTCTTC,CASSQDFPAGGLYNEQFF
TRBJ1-1,NA,TRBV2,NA,TGTGCCAGCAGAGCGGACGCCGGAGGTGGAGCTTTCTTT,CASRADAGGGAFF
TRBJ1-6,TRBD1,TRBV7-3,NA,TGTGCCAGCAGCCCGACGGGACAGGGTAATTCACCCCTCCACTTT,CASSPTGQGNSPLHF
TRBJ2-7,NA,TRBV5-4,NA,TGTGCCAGCAGCTTGGTGGGTCAAAAGGGGGAGCAGTACTTC,CASSLVGQKGEQYF
TRBJ1-1,NA,TRBV4-1,NA,TGCGCCAGCAGCCAGGAACAGGCCCCCACTGAAGCTTTCTTT,CASSQEQAPTEAFF
TRBJ2-3,TRBD1,TRBV5-1,NA,TGCGCCAGCAGCTTAGGACAGGGATCGACAGATACGCAGTATTTT,CASSLGQGSTDTQYF
TRBJ1-1,NA,TRBV2,NA,TGTGCCAGCAGTGTAACGAACACTGAAGCTTTCTTT,CASSVTNTEAFF
TRBJ1-1,TRBD1,TRBV3-1/TRBV3-2,NA,TGTGCCAGCACCCTGGGACAGCATTTCAAAGCTTTCTTT,CASTLGQHFKAFF
TRBJ2-2,NA,TRBV7-8,NA,TGTGCCAGCAGCCCGAGAGTGAACACCGGGGAGCTGTTTTTT,CASSPRVNTGELFF
TRBJ1-6,NA,TRBV19,NA,TGTGCCAGTAGTATAGATCAAACGCCAGGGCCCGGTTCACCCCTCCACTTT,CASSIDQTPGPGSPLHF
TRBJ1-1,TRBD1,TRBV6-5,NA,TGTGCCAGCAAACCTCAGGGGGCCTTGAACACTGAAGCTTTCTTT,CASKPQGALNTEAFF
TRBJ2-2,NA,TRBV5-4,NA,TGTGCCTCCGGGGCATTGGCGAACACCGGGGAGCTGTTTTTT,CASGALANTGELFF
TRBJ1-2,TRBD1,TRBV9,NA,TGTGCCAGCAGCGAGGGGGCGGTACACTATGGCTACACCTTC,CASSEGAVHYGYTF
TRBJ2-2,NA,TRBV10-3,NA,TGTGCCATCAGTGAGTGGAACACCGGGGAGCTGTTTTTT,CAISEWNTGELFF
TRBJ1-3,NA,TRBV2,few,TGTGCCAGCAGTGGGCGGGGGCAAATCTCTGGAAACACCATATATTTT,CASSGRGQISGNTIYF
TRBJ2-3,TRBD2,TRBV4-3,NA,TGCGCCAGCAGCCAAGATACTTTGGGCGGACTAGCGGGGGGGCATGGCACAGATACGCAGTATTTT,CASSQDTLGGLAGGHGTDTQYF
TRBJ1-2,NA,TRBV6-5,NA,TGTGCCAGCAGTTACTCTGGAGACAGAGCTAACTATGGCTACACCTTC,CASSYSGDRANYGYTF
TRBJ2-7,TRBD1,TRBV7-2,NA,TGTGCCAGCAGCCCCTCGGGACAGGGTGCCTACGAGCAGTACTTC,CASSPSGQGAYEQYF
TRBJ1-1,TRBD1,TRBV5-1,NA,TGCGCCAGCAGCTACCGGACAGGGGGCCCGAACACTGAAGCTTTCTTT,CASSYRTGGPNTEAFF
TRBJ2-7,NA,TRBV3-1/TRBV3-2,NA,TGTGCCAGCACCTCCTCCGGTCCCGAGCAGTACTTC,CASTSSGPEQYF
TRBJ1-5,NA,TRBV7-3,once,TGTGCCAGCAGCTTCGATAGGGAGCAGCCCCAGCATTTT,CASSFDREQPQHF
TRBJ1-1,NA,TRBV4-3,NA,TGCGCCAGCAGCCGGGACGGGAACACTGAAGCTTTCTTT,CASSRDGNTEAFF
TRBJ2-5,NA,TRBV7-8,NA,TGTGCCAGCAGCCCAAGGACGGGAGAGACCCAGTACTTC,CASSPRTGETQYF
TRBJ2-3,NA,TRBV3-1/TRBV3-2,once,TGTGCCAGCAGCCAAGTCCACGCCTCCCCCACAGCTACGCAGTATTTT,CASSQVHASPTATQYF
TRBJ2-2,NA,TRBV29-1,NA,TGCAGCGTTGGCCAGACTACCACCGGGGAGCTGTTTTTT,CSVGQTTTGELFF
TRBJ2-7,NA,TRBV6-5,NA,TGTGCCACAAACCGGGACAAAGAGAACGAGCAGTACTTC,CATNRDKENEQYF
TRBJ2-1,NA,TRBV19,NA,TGTGCCAGTAGCTGGGACTCTTACAATGAGCAGTTCTTC,CASSWDSYNEQFF
TRBJ2-7,NA,TRBV19,NA,TGTGCCAGTAGTCGGGACCCAGGGACCTACGAGCAGTACTTC,CASSRDPGTYEQYF
TRBJ1-3,TRBD1,TRBV9,few,TGTGCCAGCAGCGTAGCGGTGGGGACAGGGCCCTCTGGAAACACCATATATTTT,CASSVAVGTGPSGNTIYF
TRBJ2-3,TRBD2,TRBV19,NA,TGTGCCAGTAGTGGGCGACTAGCGGGGGGCACAGATACGCAGTATTTT,CASSGRLAGGTDTQYF
TRBJ2-2,TRBD2,TRBV3-1/TRBV3-2,NA,TGTGCCAGCAGCGAGCGGGGGGGGAACACCGGGGAGCTGTTTTTT,CASSERGGNTGELFF
TRBJ2-2,TRBD2,TRBV3-1/TRBV3-2,few,TGTGCCAGCAGCCAACGGGGGGGAGAGAACACCGGGGAGCTGTTTTTT,CASSQRGGENTGELFF
TRBJ1-6,TRBD1,TRBV2,NA,TGTGCCAGCGGGACAGGGAGTAGCTCCTATAATTCACCCCTCCACTTT,CASGTGSSSYNSPLHF
TRBJ2-3,NA,TRBV5-5,NA,TGTGCCAGCAGCCGAGAAAGACGCCAGGATACGCAGTATTTT,CASSRERRQDTQYF
TRBJ2-5,TRBD2,TRBV5-1,NA,TGCGCCAGCAGCTCCCAGGTCATGGCTAGCGGGGGGGCCATCGAGACCCAGTACTTC,CASSSQVMASGGAIETQYF
TRBJ2-7,TRBD2,TRBV24-1,NA,TGTGCCACCAGTGCGGGGGGTCCGACCTACGAGCAGTACTTC,CATSAGGPTYEQYF
TRBJ1-4,TRBD1,TRBV9,NA,TGTGCCAGCAGCGTAGGGGGACAGGGGGCAGGGAAACTGTTTTTT,CASSVGGQGAGKLFF
TRBJ2-5,NA,TRBV6-5,NA,TGTGCCAGCAGTCCCCAGGGACCCCAAGAGACCCAGTACTTC,CASSPQGPQETQYF